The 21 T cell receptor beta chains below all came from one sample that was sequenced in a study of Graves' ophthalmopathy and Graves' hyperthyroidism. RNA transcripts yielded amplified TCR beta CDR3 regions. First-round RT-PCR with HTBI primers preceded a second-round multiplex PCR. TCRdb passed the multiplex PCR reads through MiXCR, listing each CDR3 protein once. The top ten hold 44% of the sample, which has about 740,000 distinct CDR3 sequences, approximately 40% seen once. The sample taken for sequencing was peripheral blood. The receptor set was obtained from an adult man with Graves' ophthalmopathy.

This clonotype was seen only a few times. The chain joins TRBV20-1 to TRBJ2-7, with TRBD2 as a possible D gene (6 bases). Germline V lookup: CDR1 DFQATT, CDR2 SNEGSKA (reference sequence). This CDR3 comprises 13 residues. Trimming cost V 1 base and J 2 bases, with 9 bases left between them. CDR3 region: CSARGRDAYEQYF. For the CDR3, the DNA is TGCAGTGCTAGAGGGAGGGACGCCTACGAGCAGTACTTC.

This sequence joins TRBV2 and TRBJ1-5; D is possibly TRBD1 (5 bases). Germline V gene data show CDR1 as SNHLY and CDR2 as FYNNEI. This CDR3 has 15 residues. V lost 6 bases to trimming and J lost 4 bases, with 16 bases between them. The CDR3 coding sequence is TGTGCCAGCAGCCAATCGTTCAGGGTAAATCAGCCCCAGCATTTT. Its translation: CASSQSFRVNQPQHF.

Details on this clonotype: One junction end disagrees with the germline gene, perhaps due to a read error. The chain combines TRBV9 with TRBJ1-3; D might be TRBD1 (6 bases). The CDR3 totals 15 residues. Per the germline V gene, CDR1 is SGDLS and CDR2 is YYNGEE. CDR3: CASRPFRGTGNIIYF. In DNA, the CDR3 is TGTGCCAGCAGACCGTTCAGGGGAACTGGAAACATCATATATTTT.

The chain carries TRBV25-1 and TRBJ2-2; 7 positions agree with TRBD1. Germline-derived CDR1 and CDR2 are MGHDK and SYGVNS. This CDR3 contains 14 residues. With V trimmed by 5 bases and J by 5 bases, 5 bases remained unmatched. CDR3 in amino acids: CASSFTGVTGELFF. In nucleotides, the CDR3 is TGTGCCAGCAGTTTTACAGGGGTTACCGGGGAGCTGTTTTTT.

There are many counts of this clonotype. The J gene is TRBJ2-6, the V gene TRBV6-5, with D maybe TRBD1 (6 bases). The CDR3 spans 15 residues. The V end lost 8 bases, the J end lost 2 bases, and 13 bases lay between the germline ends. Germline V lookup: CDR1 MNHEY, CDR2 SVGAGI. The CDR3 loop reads CASGQSFAGANVLTF. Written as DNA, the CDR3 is TGTGCCAGCGGACAGTCTTTTGCTGGGGCCAACGTCCTGACTTTC.

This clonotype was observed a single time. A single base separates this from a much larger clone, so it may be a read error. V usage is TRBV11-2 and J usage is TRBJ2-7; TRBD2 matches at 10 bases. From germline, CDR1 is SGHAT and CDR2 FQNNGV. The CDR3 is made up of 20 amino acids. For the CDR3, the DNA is TGTGCCGGCAGCTTAGCACCAGGCGCAGCGGGAGGGATTAGGACCTACGAGCAGTACTTC. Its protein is CAGSLAPGAAGGIRTYEQYF.

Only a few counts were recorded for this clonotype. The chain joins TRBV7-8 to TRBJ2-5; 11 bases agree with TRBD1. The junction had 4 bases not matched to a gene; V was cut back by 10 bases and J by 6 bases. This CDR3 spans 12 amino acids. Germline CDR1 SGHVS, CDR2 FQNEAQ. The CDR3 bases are TGTGCCACAGGACAGGGGGCGAAGACCCAGTACTTC. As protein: CATGQGAKTQYF.

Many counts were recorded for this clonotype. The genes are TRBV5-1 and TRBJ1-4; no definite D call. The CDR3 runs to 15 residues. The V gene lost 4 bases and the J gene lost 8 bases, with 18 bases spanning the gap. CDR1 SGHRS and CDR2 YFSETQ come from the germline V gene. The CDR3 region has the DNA TGCGCCAGCAGCCCATTGACCCCGTCCAGGGAAAAACTGTTTTTT. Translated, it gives CASSPLTPSREKLFF.

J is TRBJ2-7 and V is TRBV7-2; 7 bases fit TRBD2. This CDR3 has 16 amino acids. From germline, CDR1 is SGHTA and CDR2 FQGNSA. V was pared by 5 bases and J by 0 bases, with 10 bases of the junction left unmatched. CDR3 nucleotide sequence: TGTGCCAGCAGCCAAGAGGCTAGCGGTAGCTCCTACGAGCAGTACTTC. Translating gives CASSQEASGSSYEQYF.

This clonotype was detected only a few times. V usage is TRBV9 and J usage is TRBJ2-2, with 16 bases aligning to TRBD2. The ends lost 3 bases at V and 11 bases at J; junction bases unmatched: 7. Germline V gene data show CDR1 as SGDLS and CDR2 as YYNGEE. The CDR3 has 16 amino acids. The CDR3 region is CASSEGLAGGPGELFF. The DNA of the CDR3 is TGTGCCAGCAGCGAGGGACTAGCGGGAGGGCCAGGAGAGCTGTTTTTT.

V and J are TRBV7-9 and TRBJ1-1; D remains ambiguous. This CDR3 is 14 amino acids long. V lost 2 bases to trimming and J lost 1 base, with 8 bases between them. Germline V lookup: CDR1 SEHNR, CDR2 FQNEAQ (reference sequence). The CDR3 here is CASSLRSKNTEAFF. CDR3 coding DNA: TGTGCCAGCAGCTTAAGGAGTAAGAACACTGAAGCTTTCTTT. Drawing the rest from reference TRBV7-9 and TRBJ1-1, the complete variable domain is DTGVSQNPRHKITKRGQNVTFRCDPISEHNRLYWYRQTLGQGPEFLTYFQNEAQLEKSRLLSDRFSAERPKGSFSTLEIQRTEQGDSAMYLCASSLRSKNTEAFFGQGTRLTVV.

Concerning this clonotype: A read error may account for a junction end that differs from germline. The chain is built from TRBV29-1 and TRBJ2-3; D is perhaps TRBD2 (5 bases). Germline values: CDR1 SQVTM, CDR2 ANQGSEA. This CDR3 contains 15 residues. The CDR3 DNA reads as TGCAGCGTAGAAGGTCGAGGCGGGTCTGCAGATACGCAGTATTTT. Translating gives CSVEGRGGSADTQYF.

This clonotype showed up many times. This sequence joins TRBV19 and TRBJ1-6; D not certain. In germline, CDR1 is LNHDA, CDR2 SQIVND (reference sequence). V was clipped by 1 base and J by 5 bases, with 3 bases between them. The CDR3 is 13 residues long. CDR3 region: CASSIADNSPLHF. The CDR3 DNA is TGTGCCAGTAGTATAGCCGATAATTCACCCCTCCACTTT.

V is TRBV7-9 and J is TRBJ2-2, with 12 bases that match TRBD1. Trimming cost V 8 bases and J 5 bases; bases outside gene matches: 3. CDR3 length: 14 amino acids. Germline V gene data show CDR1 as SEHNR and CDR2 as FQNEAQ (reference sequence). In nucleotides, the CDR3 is TGTGCCAGCGGGGGACAGGGGGCGACCGGGGAGCTGTTTTTT. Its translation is CASGGQGATGELFF.

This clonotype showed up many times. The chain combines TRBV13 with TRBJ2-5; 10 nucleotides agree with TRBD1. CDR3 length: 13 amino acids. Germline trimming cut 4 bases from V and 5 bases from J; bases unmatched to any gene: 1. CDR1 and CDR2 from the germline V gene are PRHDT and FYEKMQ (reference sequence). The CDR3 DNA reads TGTGCCAGCAGCTCGGACAGGGGGGAGACCCAGTACTTC. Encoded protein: CASSSDRGETQYF.

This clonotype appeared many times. The CDR3 region has the DNA TGCGCCAGCAGTGATAACAGCGGCGAGCAGTACTTC. As protein: CASSDNSGEQYF. The chain links TRBV10-2 to TRBJ2-7, with D possibly being TRBD2 (5 bases). Trimming shortened V by 3 bases and J by 6 bases, and 9 bases separated the two germline ends. The germline gives CDR1 WSHSY, CDR2 SAAADI. The CDR3 is 12 residues long.

CDR3 sequence: CASSWQGYTF. CDR3 bases: TGCGCCAGCAGCTGGCAGGGCTACACCTTC. The chain links TRBV5-1 to TRBJ1-2; no firm D call. Germline CDR1 is SGHRS and CDR2 is YFSETQ. The CDR3 spans 10 residues. Trimming removed 3 bases from V and 8 bases from J, with 5 bases in between.

CDR3 loop: CASSTRGGSDGYTF. For the CDR3, the DNA is TGTGCCAGCAGCACTCGCGGGGGTTCTGATGGCTACACCTTC. This chain joins TRBV13 and TRBJ1-2, with D possibly TRBD1 on 5 matching bases. The germline V gene has CDR1 PRHDT and CDR2 FYEKMQ (reference sequence). V was clipped by 5 bases and J by 6 bases, with 16 bases between them. The CDR3 sequence is 14 residues long.

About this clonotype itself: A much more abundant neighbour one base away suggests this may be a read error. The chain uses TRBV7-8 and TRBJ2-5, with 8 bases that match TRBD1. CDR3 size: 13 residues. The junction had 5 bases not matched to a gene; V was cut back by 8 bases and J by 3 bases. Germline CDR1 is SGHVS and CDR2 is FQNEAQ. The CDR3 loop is CASVQTGEETQYF. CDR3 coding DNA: TGTGCCAGCGTCCAGACAGGGGAAGAGACCCAGTACTTC.

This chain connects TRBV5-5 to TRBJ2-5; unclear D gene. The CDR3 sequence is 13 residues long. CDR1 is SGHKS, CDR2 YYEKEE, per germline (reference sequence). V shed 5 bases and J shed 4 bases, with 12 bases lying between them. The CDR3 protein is CASRSVGIETQYF. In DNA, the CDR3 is TGTGCCAGCAGGTCGGTCGGAATAGAGACCCAGTACTTC.

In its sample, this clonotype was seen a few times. The CDR3 sequence is CSAIGGSSNQPQHF. The CDR3 DNA reads TGCAGTGCTATAGGAGGGAGTAGCAATCAGCCCCAGCATTTT. The chain is built from TRBV20-1 and TRBJ1-5; D is unresolved. V was clipped by 4 bases and J by 0 bases, with 10 bases between them. Germline-derived CDR1 and CDR2 are DFQATT and SNEGSKA (reference sequence). This CDR3 spans 14 amino acids.